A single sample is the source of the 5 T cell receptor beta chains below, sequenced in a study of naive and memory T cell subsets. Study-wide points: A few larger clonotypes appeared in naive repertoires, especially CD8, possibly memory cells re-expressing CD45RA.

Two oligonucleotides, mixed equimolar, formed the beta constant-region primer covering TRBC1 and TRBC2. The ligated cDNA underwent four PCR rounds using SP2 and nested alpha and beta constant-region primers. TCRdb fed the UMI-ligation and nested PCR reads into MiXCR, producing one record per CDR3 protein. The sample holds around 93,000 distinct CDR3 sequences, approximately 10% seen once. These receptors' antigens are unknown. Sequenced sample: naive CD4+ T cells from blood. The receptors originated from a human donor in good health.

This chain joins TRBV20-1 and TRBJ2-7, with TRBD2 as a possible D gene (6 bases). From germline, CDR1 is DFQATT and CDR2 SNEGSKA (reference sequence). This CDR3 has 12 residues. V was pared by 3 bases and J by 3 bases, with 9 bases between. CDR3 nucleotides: TGCAGTGCTAGCAGGCGGGACTACGAGCAGTACTTC. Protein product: CSASRRDYEQYF.

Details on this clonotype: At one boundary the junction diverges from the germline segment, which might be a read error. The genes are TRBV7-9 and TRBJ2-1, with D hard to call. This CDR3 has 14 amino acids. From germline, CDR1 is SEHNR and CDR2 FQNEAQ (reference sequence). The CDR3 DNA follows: TGTGCCAGCAGCTTACCCTTACCCTCCAATGTGCAGTTCTTC. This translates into CASSLPLPSNVQFF.

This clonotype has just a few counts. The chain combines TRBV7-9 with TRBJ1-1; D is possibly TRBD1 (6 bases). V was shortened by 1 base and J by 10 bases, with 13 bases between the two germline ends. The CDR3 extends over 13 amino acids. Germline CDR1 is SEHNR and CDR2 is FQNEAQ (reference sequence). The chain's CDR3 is CASSLGRTVTAFF. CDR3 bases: TGTGCCAGCAGCTTAGGGAGGACAGTGACAGCTTTCTTT.

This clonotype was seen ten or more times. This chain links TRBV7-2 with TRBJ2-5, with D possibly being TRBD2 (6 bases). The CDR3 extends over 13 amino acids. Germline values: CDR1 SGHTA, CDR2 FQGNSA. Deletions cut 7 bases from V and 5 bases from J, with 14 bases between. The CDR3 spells CASNLGAGETQYF. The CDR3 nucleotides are TGTGCCAGCAATCTAGGGGCGGGGGAGACCCAGTACTTC.

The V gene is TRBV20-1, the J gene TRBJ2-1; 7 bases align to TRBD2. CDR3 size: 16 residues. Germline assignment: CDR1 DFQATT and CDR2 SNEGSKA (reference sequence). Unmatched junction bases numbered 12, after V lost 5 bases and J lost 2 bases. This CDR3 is CSAPPPLAVAYNEQFF. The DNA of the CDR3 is TGCAGTGCTCCTCCCCCCCTAGCGGTAGCCTACAATGAGCAGTTCTTC.